This passage covers 8 T cell receptor beta chains from one sample sequenced in a study of blood T cell repertoires in COVID-19. Libraries were prepared by immunoSEQ multiplex PCR; TCRdb keeps only in-frame clonotypes and omits some of them. The table shows about 160,000 clones, with over 75% occurring only once. The sequencing sample was made of peripheral blood. The receptors here all came from a man in his 70s with acute or convalescent COVID-19.

This clone has a count of ten or more. CDR3 bases: TGTGCCAGCAGCCCGGGGTTCAATGAGCAGTTCTTC. This translates into CASSPGFNEQFF. J is TRBJ2-1 and V is TRBV7-2, with D perhaps matching TRBD2 (5 bases). With 5 bases removed from V and 6 bases from J, the gap between germline ends came to 8 bases. Germline CDR1 reads SGHTA; CDR2 reads FQGNSA. The CDR3 is 12 residues long.

This clone was seen only a few times. Other DNA sequences in this specimen translate into the identical CDR3. The chain employs TRBV3-1 (or the pseudogene TRBV3-2) and TRBJ1-5; perhaps TRBD1 as D (6 bases). V was trimmed by 4 bases and J by 3 bases, leaving 7 bases between them. Looked up from germline, CDR1 is LGHDT and CDR2 is YNNKEL (reference sequence). The CDR3 has 13 residues. The CDR3 loop reads CASSRDTNQPQHF. The CDR3 DNA sequence: TGTGCCAGCAGCCGGGACACCAATCAGCCCCAGCATTTT.

The gene calls are TRBV5-1 and TRBJ2-7, with 9 positions matching TRBD2. The germline CDR1 and CDR2 sequences are SGHRS and YFSETQ. The J segment lost 1 base and the V segment lost 0 bases, leaving 5 bases of the junction unmatched. The CDR3 loop spans 16 amino acids. The CDR3 nucleotides read TGCGCCAGCAGCTTGGGGGGCGGGGGGGGATCCTACGAGCAGTACTTC. Its protein product is CASSLGGGGGSYEQYF.

V usage is TRBV7-2 and J usage is TRBJ1-6; D may be TRBD1 (5 bases). Germline lookup yields CDR1 SGHTA and CDR2 FQGNSA. The V gene lost 1 base and the J gene lost 6 bases, with 10 bases spanning the gap. This CDR3 is 15 amino acids long. The CDR3: CASSLVSGGNSPLHF. The CDR3 DNA reads TGTGCCAGCAGCTTAGTATCCGGGGGTAATTCACCCCTCCACTTT.

This clone came up once. V and J are TRBV5-1 and TRBJ2-6, with D possibly TRBD2 on 5 matching bases. The CDR3 runs 15 residues. The V end was cut by 4 bases, the J end by 0 bases, with 8 bases between. Germline CDR1 and CDR2: SGHRS and YFSETQ. DNA for the CDR3: TGCGCCAGCAGCCCACGGGGCTCTGGGGCCAACGTCCTGACTTTC. It yields the protein CASSPRGSGANVLTF.

Only a few counts were recorded for this clone. The gene calls are TRBV19 and TRBJ2-3, with D tentatively TRBD1 (6 bases). Trimming stripped 3 bases from V and 5 bases from J, with 12 bases between. From germline, CDR1 is LNHDA and CDR2 SQIVND (reference sequence). The CDR3 extends over 14 amino acids. Here the CDR3 DNA reads TGTGCCAGTAGTATGAACAGGGCCGAAGATACGCAGTATTTT. Its protein product is CASSMNRAEDTQYF.

This clone occurred a few times. This chain links TRBV7-9 with TRBJ1-5; 9 nucleotides match TRBD1. Trimming took 5 bases from V and 4 from J; bases not matched to a gene: 3. CDR3 length equals 14 residues. Germline V gene data show CDR1 as SEHNR and CDR2 as FQNEAQ (reference sequence). As DNA, the CDR3 is TGTGCCAGCAGCACAGGGGGCTGGAATCAGCCCCAGCATTTT. This sequence encodes CASSTGGWNQPQHF.

The V call is TRBV13, the J call TRBJ2-7; 8 nucleotides align to TRBD2. Germline CDR1 reads PRHDT; CDR2 reads FYEKMQ (reference sequence). With 1 base clipped from V and 0 bases from J, the junction kept 8 bases outside the gene matches. This CDR3 contains 17 residues. CDR3 residues: CASSLEGPGGISYEQYF. CDR3 nucleotides: TGTGCCAGCAGCTTAGAGGGCCCGGGAGGGATCTCCTACGAGCAGTACTTC.